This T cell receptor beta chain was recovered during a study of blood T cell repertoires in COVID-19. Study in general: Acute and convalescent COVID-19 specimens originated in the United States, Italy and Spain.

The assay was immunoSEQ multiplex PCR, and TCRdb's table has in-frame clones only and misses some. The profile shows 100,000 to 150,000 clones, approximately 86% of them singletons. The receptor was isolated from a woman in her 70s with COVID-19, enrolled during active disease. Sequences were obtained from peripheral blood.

CDR3 nucleotides: TGCAGCGTTGGCCAGGCATTATCCTACGAGCAGTACTTC. This encodes CSVGQALSYEQYF. This chain uses TRBV29-1 with TRBJ2-7; D unresolved. V was clipped by 4 bases and J by 1 base, with 11 bases between them. CDR3 length: 13 residues. Germline-derived CDR1 and CDR2 are SQVTM and ANQGSEA.